The 11 T cell receptor beta chains in this list originate from one sample, sequenced in a study of radiation and T cells in renal cell carcinoma. Time point given: baseline pretreatment blood. Treatment defined: 15 Gy SBRT to primary tumor, nephrectomy 4 weeks later. Profiling relied on immunoSEQ multiplex PCR, and the TCRdb table lists in-frame clones only, not all of them. The table records 110,000 to 150,000 clones, about 88% of them present only once. The sample was blood, taken from a patient whose treatment included radiotherapy and nephrectomy. The receptors derive from a woman aged 45-65 years with renal cell carcinoma.

This chain uses TRBV5-6 with TRBJ2-3, with 10 bases that match TRBD2. The CDR3 length is 16 residues. The germline gives CDR1 SGHDT, CDR2 YYEEEE. J was trimmed by 8 bases and V by 1 base; bases with no gene match: 10. CDR3 DNA: TGTGCCAGCAGCTTGTATACTAGCGGGGCGGGGGGTACGCAGTATTTT. This translates into CASSLYTSGAGGTQYF.

This clone appeared a few times. This chain uses TRBV6-5 with TRBJ1-6; a weak D match, TRBD1 (6 bases). V lost 6 bases, J lost 7 bases, and 16 bases lay in between. CDR3 length: 15 amino acids. CDR1 MNHEY and CDR2 SVGAGI come from the germline V gene. The CDR3 DNA reads TGTGCCAGCAGGATTAACAGGGATAGCAATTCACCCCTCCACTTT. Protein: CASRINRDSNSPLHF.

The rearrangement uses TRBV5-4 and TRBJ1-1; D is unresolved. Per germline, CDR1 SGHNT and CDR2 YYREEE (reference sequence). The CDR3 extends over 16 amino acids. V was cut by 1 base and J by 0 bases, with 13 bases left in between. CDR3 DNA: TGTGCCAGCAGCTTGATTCTAGGCGGTCTGAACACTGAAGCTTTCTTT. Its protein is CASSLILGGLNTEAFF.

The chain employs TRBV11-3 and TRBJ2-7; tentatively, D is TRBD1 (5 bases). The length of the CDR3 is 13 residues. The V gene's germline CDR1 is SGHNT and CDR2 YENEEA. V gave up 2 bases and J gave up 6 bases, with 11 bases separating them. CDR3 nucleotide sequence: TGTGCCAGCAGCTTAACCGTCAGGGCCGAGCAGTACTTC. Protein: CASSLTVRAEQYF.

A note on this clone: One end of the junction varies from germline; a read error may be responsible. The V gene is TRBV7-7, the J gene TRBJ2-5; 7 positions match TRBD2. Germline CDR1 and CDR2: SSHAT and FNYEAQ (reference sequence). CDR3 length: 15 amino acids. CDR3 DNA: TGTGCTAGCAGCCCAGTCGGGGGGACGGGCGAGACCCAGTACTTC. Its translation is CASSPVGGTGETQYF.

Of note for this clone: The same CDR3 arises from other DNA sequences in this sample as well. The chain uses TRBV6-5 and TRBJ2-7, with 7 bases that match TRBD2. This CDR3 spans 15 amino acids. CDR1 MNHEY and CDR2 SVGAGI come from the germline V gene. V dropped 2 bases and J dropped 1; count of bases not matched to a gene: 5. CDR3 sequence: CASSYLSGGSYEQYF. In DNA, the CDR3 is TGTGCCAGCAGTTACCTCTCGGGGGGTTCCTACGAGCAGTACTTC.

The V call is TRBV5-4, the J call TRBJ1-1; 7 nucleotides match TRBD1. CDR1 and CDR2 (germline): SGHNT, YYREEE (reference sequence). This CDR3 contains 14 residues. With 0 bases clipped from V and 5 bases from J, the junction kept 4 bases outside the gene matches. CDR3 bases: TGTGCCAGCAGCTTGGACAGGGGAGGAACTGAAGCTTTCTTT. Protein product: CASSLDRGGTEAFF. The full variable domain, rest sourced from reference TRBV5-4 and TRBJ1-1, is ETGVTQSPTHLIKTRGQQVTLRCSSQSGHNTVSWYQQALGQGPQFIFQYYREEENGRGNFPPRFSGLQFPNYSSELNVNALELDDSALYLCASSLDRGGTEAFFGQGTRLTVV.

This clone was recorded once. The chain carries TRBV19 and TRBJ2-7; 12 nucleotides line up with TRBD1. Germline CDR1 and CDR2: LNHDA and SQIVND (reference sequence). The CDR3 runs to 14 residues. V shed 5 bases, J shed 4 bases, and the junction held 3 bases outside the gene matches. In nucleotides, the CDR3 is TGTGCCAGTAGTGGGACAGGGGGCTATTACGAGCAGTACTTC. Amino acids: CASSGTGGYYEQYF.

The rearrangement joins TRBV28 to TRBJ1-5; D might be TRBD1 (6 bases). Germline CDR1 is MDHEN and CDR2 is SYDVKM. The CDR3 is 17 amino acids. V dropped 3 bases and J dropped 0 bases, with 15 bases sitting between them. The DNA for the CDR3 is TGTGCCAGCAGTTTCGCCGGGGGCGCGAGTAGCAATCAGCCCCAGCATTTT. Residues: CASSFAGGASSNQPQHF.

The chain is built from TRBV7-9 and TRBJ1-1; possible D gene TRBD1, 6 bases. Germline-derived CDR1 and CDR2 are SEHNR and FQNEAQ (reference sequence). V was trimmed by 8 bases and J by 3 bases, leaving 19 bases between them. The CDR3 is made up of 15 amino acids. The CDR3 DNA sequence: TGTGCCAGCCATCCCGGGGACAATAGGTACACTGAAGCTTTCTTT. Residues: CASHPGDNRYTEAFF.

V usage is TRBV5-1 and J usage is TRBJ2-7; D is ambiguous. Germline CDR1 reads SGHRS; CDR2 reads YFSETQ. The ends were cut back, 2 bases at V and 7 bases at J, with 13 bases in the middle. This CDR3 region has 13 residues. CDR3 residues: CASSFNSLVEQYF. The CDR3 bases are TGCGCCAGCAGCTTTAATAGTCTGGTGGAGCAGTACTTC.